This T cell receptor (beta chain) stems from a study of blood T cells in healthy people across ages. Study conclusions and caveats: Higher diversity, along with more naive CD4+ cells, distinguished long-lived donors from aged donors.

Per sample, a minimum of 7 million PBMCs were isolated. The total RNA that was extracted per sample amounted to at least 5 micrograms. With a J-beta primer mix and a sample-barcoded 5' primer, a second PCR ran about 7 to 12 cycles. Any given sample supplied a minimum of 3 million CDR3-containing paired-end reads. TCRdb used MiXCR to reprocess the 5' RACE reads, holding one entry per CDR3 protein. The table lists hundreds of thousands of distinct CDR3 sequences, over 20% of them singletons. The CDR3 has 17 amino acids. The germline gives CDR1 MNHEY, CDR2 SMNVEV (reference sequence). The V gene end was trimmed by 6 bases and the J gene end by 1 base; junction bases not matched to a gene: 7. On this clonotype itself: What it binds is unknown.

The chain has TRBV27 and TRBJ2-6, with 9 positions matching TRBD1. Source material: blood. The origin of this receptor is a man aged 65 to 79 in good health. The CDR3 nucleotides are TGTGCCAGCAGAGAGGGACAGGGAATGTCTGGGGCCAACGTCCTGACTTTC. Amino acids: CASREGQGMSGANVLTF. The variable domain in full, completed from reference TRBV27 and TRBJ2-6, reads EAQVTQNPRYLITVTGKKLTVTCSQNMNHEYMSWYRQDPGLGLRQIYYSMNVEVTDKGDVPEGYKVSRKEKRNFPLILESPSPNQTSLYFCASREGQGMSGANVLTFGAGSRLTVL.